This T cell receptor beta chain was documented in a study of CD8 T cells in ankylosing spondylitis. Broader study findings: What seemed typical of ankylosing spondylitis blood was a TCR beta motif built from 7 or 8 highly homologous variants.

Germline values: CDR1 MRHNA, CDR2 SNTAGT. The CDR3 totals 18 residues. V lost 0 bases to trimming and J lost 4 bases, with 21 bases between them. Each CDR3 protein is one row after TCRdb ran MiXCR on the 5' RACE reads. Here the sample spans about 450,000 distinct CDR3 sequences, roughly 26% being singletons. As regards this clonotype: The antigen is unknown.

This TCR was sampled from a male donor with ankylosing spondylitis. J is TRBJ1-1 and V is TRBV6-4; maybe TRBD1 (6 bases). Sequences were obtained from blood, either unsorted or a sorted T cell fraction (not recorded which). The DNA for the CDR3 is TGTGCCAGCAGTGACTCCTCAGGGGTTATCGTTCGCGGCACTGAAGCTTTCTTT. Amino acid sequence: CASSDSSGVIVRGTEAFF.